This entry lists 25 T cell receptor beta chains sequenced from one sample in a study of blood T cells in healthy people across ages (dated by TCRdb to the mid-2010s). The library was prepared using 5' RACE. The listed sequencing device is Illumina HiSeq 2500. A second PCR of roughly 6 to 11 cycles was run with a J-beta primer mix and a sample-barcoded 5' primer. In-frame beta chains were kept once TCRdb had trimmed the public reads at Q25 with fastp and called clones with MiXCR. Identical CDR3 proteins give one entry, which carries the most common genes and DNA. The sample table shows approximately 760,000 distinct CDR3 sequences, and 20% to 25% are seen once. Together, the top ten hold more than 7.5% of the sample. These data are also associated with another study on T cells of mothers and their children.

Sequencing was performed on blood. Every receptor here comes from a boy between 10 and 17 years old in good health.

This chain joins TRBV29-1 and TRBJ1-2; 8 bases agree with TRBD1. The CDR3 loop spans 14 amino acids. The J segment lost 8 bases and the V segment lost 3 bases, leaving 11 bases of the junction unmatched. From germline, CDR1 is SQVTM and CDR2 ANQGSEA. The chain's CDR3 is CSVDEAGGVGGYTF. The DNA for the CDR3 is TGCAGCGTTGATGAAGCAGGGGGCGTCGGGGGCTACACCTTC. Together with reference TRBV29-1 and TRBJ1-2, the CDR3 gives the full variable domain: SAVISQKPSRDICQRGTSLTIQCQVDSQVTMMFWYRQQPGQSLTLIATANQGSEATYESGFVIDKFPISRPNLTFSTLTVSNMSPEDSSIYLCSVDEAGGVGGYTFGSGTRLTVV.

The table lists this clonotype with a few counts. V usage is TRBV7-3 and J usage is TRBJ2-5, with TRBD2 matching over 7 bases. CDR1 and CDR2 from the germline V gene are SGHTA and FQGTGA. V shed 4 bases and J 2 bases; nucleotides not matched to a gene: 7. This CDR3 has 15 residues. The CDR3 protein is CASSWGGGSQETQYF. CDR3 coding DNA: TGTGCCAGCAGCTGGGGCGGGGGATCTCAAGAGACCCAGTACTTC.

This chain uses TRBV25-1 with TRBJ1-1, with 7 bases that match TRBD1. The germline V gene encodes CDR1 MGHDK and CDR2 SYGVNS. This CDR3 is 15 amino acids long. V lost 2 bases and J lost 0; bases outside the gene matches: 3. CDR3 region: CASSEIDRVNTEAFF. CDR3 bases: TGTGCCAGCAGTGAAATAGACAGGGTGAACACTGAAGCTTTCTTT. The whole variable domain, remainder taken from reference TRBV25-1 and TRBJ1-1, is EADIYQTPRYLVIGTGKKITLECSQTMGHDKMYWYQQDPGMELHLIHYSYGVNSTEKGDLSSESTVSRIRTEHFPLTLESARPSHTSQYLCASSEIDRVNTEAFFGQGTRLTVV.

This rearrangement joins TRBV18 to TRBJ2-5, with D possibly matching TRBD1 (5 bases). TRBJ2-7 explains the end of the DNA better; the J call may be wrong. The V gene's germline CDR1 is KGHSH and CDR2 LQKENI. This CDR3 contains 15 residues. CDR3 coding DNA: TGTGCCAGCTCACATAAGACAGCAACCCTTTACGAGCAGTACTTC. Protein sequence: CASSHKTATLYEQYF.

This clonotype was picked up a small number of times. This chain joins TRBV4-3 and TRBJ2-3, with D perhaps being TRBD1 or TRBD2 (5 bases each). The CDR3 length is 17 residues. The germline gives CDR1 LGHNA, CDR2 YSLEER. The ends were cut back, 0 bases at V and 3 bases at J, with 16 bases in the middle. Written as DNA, the CDR3 is TGCGCCAGCAGCCAAGATGGGGGACGACCCCCGACAGATACGCAGTATTTT. It specifies CASSQDGGRPPTDTQYF.

This sequence joins TRBV3-1 and TRBJ2-7; D gene unclear. The CDR3 length is 13 residues. V dropped 3 bases and J dropped 2 bases, with 8 bases sitting between them. Germline assignment: CDR1 LGHDT and CDR2 YNNKEL (reference sequence). CDR3 amino acids: CASSHGSTYEQYF. The CDR3 DNA is TGTGCCAGCAGCCATGGCAGTACCTACGAGCAGTACTTC.

V gene TRBV20-1 combines with J gene TRBJ1-1, with no clear D. Looked up from germline, CDR1 is DFQATT and CDR2 is SNEGSKA (reference sequence). V dropped 3 bases and J dropped 1 base, with 6 bases sitting between them. This CDR3 is 12 amino acids long. The CDR3 DNA sequence: TGCAGTGCTAGGAAGGCGAACACTGAAGCTTTCTTT. This sequence encodes CSARKANTEAFF.

This clonotype was found a few times. The rearrangement joins TRBV7-9 to TRBJ1-2, with 8 bases identical to TRBD1. The V gene's germline CDR1 is SEHNR and CDR2 FQNEAQ (reference sequence). This CDR3 has 14 residues. Trimming took 7 bases from V and 7 from J; bases not matched to a gene: 11. CDR3 protein: CASTLDREDSGYTF. The CDR3 DNA is TGTGCCAGCACCCTGGACAGGGAGGATAGTGGCTACACCTTC.

In this sample, this clonotype turned up a few times. At one end the junction does not follow the germline gene, possibly because of a read error. The chain uses TRBV20-1 and TRBJ2-4, with D perhaps TRBD1 or TRBD2 (6 bases each). This CDR3 has 15 residues. The germline V gene has CDR1 DFQATT and CDR2 SNEGSKA (reference sequence). CDR3 loop: CSARGGPLAKNIQYF. The DNA of the CDR3 is TGCAGTGCCAGAGGGGGGCCTCTAGCCAAAAACATTCAGTACTTC.

This chain links TRBV5-1 with TRBJ2-7; D is undetermined. V lost 0 bases, J lost 5 bases, and 12 bases lay in between. The V gene's germline CDR1 is SGHRS and CDR2 YFSETQ. The CDR3 runs to 14 residues. Written as DNA, the CDR3 is TGCGCCAGCAGCTTGGAGTTGGGCCGCCACGAGCAGTACTTC. Translation: CASSLELGRHEQYF.

The chain links TRBV6-5 to TRBJ2-5, with D perhaps given as TRBD1 or TRBD2 (5 bases each). The CDR3 loop spans 14 amino acids. CDR1 and CDR2 (germline): MNHEY, SVGAGI. V was cut by 6 bases and J by 3 bases, with 14 bases left in between. CDR3 DNA sequence: TGTGCCAGCAGCCTGCCGGGACCTAAAGAGACCCAGTACTTC. Translated, it gives CASSLPGPKETQYF.

J is TRBJ2-5 and V is TRBV5-1; TRBD1 aligns across 8 bases. The CDR3 consists of 13 residues. Germline loops: CDR1 SGHRS, CDR2 YFSETQ. Trimming at V came to 4 bases and at J to 7 bases, leaving 6 bases not matched to a gene. CDR3 nucleotide sequence: TGCGCCAGCAGCGCGACAGGGGAAGCGACCCAGTACTTC. It specifies CASSATGEATQYF.

V and J are TRBV29-1 and TRBJ2-1; 7 nucleotides match TRBD2. The CDR3 extends over 13 amino acids. CDR1 is SQVTM and CDR2 is ANQGSEA in the germline V gene. V gave up 3 bases and J gave up 8 bases; unmatched junction bases: 7. This CDR3 reads CSVDRGRGYEQFF. The CDR3, as DNA: TGCAGCGTTGATCGCGGGAGAGGGTATGAGCAGTTCTTC.

This clonotype was observed a few times. The CDR3 spells CAIRIVEGAEYYGYTF. The CDR3 DNA sequence: TGTGCCATCAGGATAGTTGAGGGGGCGGAGTACTATGGCTACACCTTC. This chain links TRBV10-3 with TRBJ1-2; 7 nucleotides align to TRBD1. CDR1 is ENHRY and CDR2 is SYGVKD in the germline V gene. The J segment lost 3 bases and the V segment lost 6 bases, leaving 13 bases of the junction unmatched. The CDR3 totals 16 residues.

Details on this clonotype: A junction boundary mismatches the germline segment, possibly from a read error. The chain recombines TRBV27 with TRBJ2-3, with D perhaps matching TRBD2 (6 bases). This CDR3 comprises 13 residues. Germline-derived CDR1 and CDR2 are MNHEY and SMNVEV (reference sequence). CDR3 DNA sequence: TGTGCCAGCAAACCCACTAGCAAAGATACGCAGTATTTT. Translation: CASKPTSKDTQYF.

This clonotype has a handful of counts. V gene TRBV11-2 combines with J gene TRBJ1-1; D perhaps matches TRBD1 (5 bases). Trimming stripped 5 bases from V and 4 bases from J, with 17 bases between. There are 15 residues in the CDR3. Germline V CDR1 and CDR2: SGHAT, FQNNGV. CDR3 sequence reads: CASSASLRGTTEAFF. The CDR3 nucleotides are TGTGCCAGCAGCGCTAGCCTACGGGGGACCACTGAAGCTTTCTTT.

The chain has TRBV18 and TRBJ2-6; D ambiguous. V was trimmed by 4 bases and J by 0 bases, leaving 4 bases between them. The CDR3 consists of 14 residues. In germline, CDR1 is KGHSH, CDR2 LQKENI. Written as DNA, the CDR3 is TGTGCCAGCTCACACAGCTCTGGGGCCAACGTCCTGACTTTC. As protein: CASSHSSGANVLTF.

The gene calls are TRBV4-1 and TRBJ1-1; tentative D call: TRBD1 (5 bases). The CDR3 covers 12 residues. V was cut by 9 bases and J by 10 bases, with 18 bases left in between. Germline loops: CDR1 MGHRA, CDR2 YSYEKL. CDR3 nucleotide sequence: TGCGCCAGAATCCATGATCAGGGAACAGCTTTCTTT. Its protein product is CARIHDQGTAFF.

The rearrangement joins TRBV12-3 or TRBV12-4 to TRBJ1-6; D not resolved. V lost 1 base and J 8 bases, leaving 3 bases between the germline ends. The CDR3 is 12 residues long. The CDR3 nucleotides are TGTGCCAGCAGTTTAGGCCATTCACCCCTCCACTTT. Translation: CASSLGHSPLHF.

J is TRBJ2-3 and V is TRBV3-1; D uncertain. The ends were cut back, 1 base at V and 1 base at J, with 6 bases in the middle. Germline assignment: CDR1 LGHDT and CDR2 YNNKEL (reference sequence). The CDR3 runs to 14 residues. The CDR3 region is CASSQGEGTDTQYF. DNA for the CDR3: TGTGCCAGCAGCCAAGGCGAAGGCACAGATACGCAGTATTTT.

This clonotype was observed a handful of times. The chain is built from TRBV7-2 and TRBJ2-5; 8 bases map to TRBD2. This CDR3 region has 14 residues. The V segment lost 2 bases and the J segment 5 bases; nucleotides outside the gene matches: 4. Germline V gene lookup returns CDR1 SGHTA and CDR2 FQGNSA. As DNA, the CDR3 is TGTGCCAGCAGCTTAAGCGGGGGTTGGGAGACCCAGTACTTC. Translating gives CASSLSGGWETQYF.

The rearrangement links TRBV6-5 to TRBJ1-2; D may be TRBD1 (6 bases). This CDR3 comprises 14 residues. From germline, CDR1 is MNHEY and CDR2 SVGAGI. Between the trimmed V and J ends, which lost 7 bases and 1 base, there was a span of 13 bases. The CDR3 spells CASTLTRGNYGYTF. CDR3 bases: TGTGCCAGCACCCTAACCAGGGGTAACTATGGCTACACCTTC.

V is TRBV2 and J is TRBJ1-1; a possible D gene is TRBD1 (6 bases). Germline V gene sequence: CDR1 SNHLY, CDR2 FYNNEI. Trimming removed 8 bases at V and 8 bases at J, with 15 bases between. This CDR3 has 12 residues. The CDR3 is CASPREGVEAFF. CDR3 nucleotide sequence: TGTGCCAGCCCTAGGGAGGGGGTAGAAGCTTTCTTT.

This CDR3 is CASTSGTSGQETQYF. CDR3 nucleotide sequence: TGCGCCAGCACTTCCGGGACTAGCGGTCAAGAGACCCAGTACTTC. This chain connects TRBV5-1 to TRBJ2-5, with 11 bases matching TRBD2. This CDR3 has 15 amino acids. V trimming: 6 bases; J trimming: 2 bases; junction bases outside the gene matches: 6. Germline V gene sequence: CDR1 SGHRS, CDR2 YFSETQ.

This clonotype was found a few times. V is TRBV7-3 and J is TRBJ1-6; D is uncertain. CDR1 SGHTA and CDR2 FQGTGA come from the germline V gene. V was pared by 5 bases and J by 9 bases, with 14 bases between. The CDR3 is made up of 14 amino acids. CDR3 nucleotide sequence: TGTGCCAGCAGCCCTCACAGTTATGGTTCACCCCTCCACTTT. Its translation is CASSPHSYGSPLHF. Variable domain in full (rest from reference TRBV7-3 and TRBJ1-6): GAGVSQTPSNKVTEKGKYVELRCDPISGHTALYWYRQSLGQGPEFLIYFQGTGAADDSGLPNDRFFAVRPEGSVSTLKIQRTERGDSAVYLCASSPHSYGSPLHFGNGTRLTVT.